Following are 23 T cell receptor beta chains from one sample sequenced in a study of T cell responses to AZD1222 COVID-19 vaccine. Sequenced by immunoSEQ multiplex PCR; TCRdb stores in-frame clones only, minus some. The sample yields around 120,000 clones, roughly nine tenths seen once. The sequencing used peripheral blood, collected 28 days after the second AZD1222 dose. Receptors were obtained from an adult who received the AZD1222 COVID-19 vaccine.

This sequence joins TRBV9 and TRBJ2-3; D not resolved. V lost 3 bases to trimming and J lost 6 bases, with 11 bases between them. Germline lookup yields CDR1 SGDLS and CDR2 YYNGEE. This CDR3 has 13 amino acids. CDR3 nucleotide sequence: TGTGCCAGCAGCGCGCTGTCTAAGGATACGCAGTATTTT. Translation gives CASSALSKDTQYF.

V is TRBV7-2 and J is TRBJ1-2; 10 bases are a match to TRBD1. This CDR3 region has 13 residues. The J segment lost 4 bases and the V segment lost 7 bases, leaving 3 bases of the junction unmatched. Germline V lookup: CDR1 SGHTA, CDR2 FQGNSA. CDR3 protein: CASKGQGSYGYTF. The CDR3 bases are TGTGCCAGCAAGGGACAGGGGAGCTATGGCTACACCTTC. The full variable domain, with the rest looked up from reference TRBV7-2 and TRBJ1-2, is GAGVSQSPSNKVTEKGKDVELRCDPISGHTALYWYRQSLGQGLEFLIYFQGNSAPDKSGLPSDRFSAERTGGSVSTLTIQRTQQEDSAVYLCASKGQGSYGYTFGSGTRLTVV.

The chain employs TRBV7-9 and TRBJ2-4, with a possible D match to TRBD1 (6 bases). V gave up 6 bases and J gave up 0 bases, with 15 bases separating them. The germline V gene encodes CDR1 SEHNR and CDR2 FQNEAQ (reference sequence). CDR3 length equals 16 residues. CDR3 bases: TGTGCCAGCAGTCTCCAGGGGACCCTAGCCAAAAACATTCAGTACTTC. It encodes CASSLQGTLAKNIQYF.

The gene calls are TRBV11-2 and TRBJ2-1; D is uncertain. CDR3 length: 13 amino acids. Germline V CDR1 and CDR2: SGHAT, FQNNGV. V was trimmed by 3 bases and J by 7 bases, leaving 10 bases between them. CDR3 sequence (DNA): TGTGCCAGCAGCTTGACTCTAACTAATGAGCAGTTCTTC. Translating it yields CASSLTLTNEQFF.

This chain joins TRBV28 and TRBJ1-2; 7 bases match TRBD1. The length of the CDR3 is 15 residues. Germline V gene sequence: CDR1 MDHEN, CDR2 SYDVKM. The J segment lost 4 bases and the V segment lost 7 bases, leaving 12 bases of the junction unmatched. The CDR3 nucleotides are TGTGCCAGCAACCCACAGGGGTTGGGGGCCTATGGCTACACCTTC. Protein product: CASNPQGLGAYGYTF.

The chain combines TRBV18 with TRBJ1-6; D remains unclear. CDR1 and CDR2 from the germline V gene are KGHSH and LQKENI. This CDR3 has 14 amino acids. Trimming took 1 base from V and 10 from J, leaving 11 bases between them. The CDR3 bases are TGTGCCAGCTCACCACGTTCAGAAAACTCACCCCTCCACTTT. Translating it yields CASSPRSENSPLHF.

The CDR3 DNA reads TGTGCCAGCAGTGAACTTGGCGGGAGTTTATACAATGAGCAGTTCTTC. Translating gives CASSELGGSLYNEQFF. The V gene is TRBV6-1, the J gene TRBJ2-1; 7 nucleotides align to TRBD2. This CDR3 is built from 16 residues. Germline trimming cut 2 bases from V and 4 bases from J; bases unmatched to any gene: 8. From germline, CDR1 is MNHNS and CDR2 SASEGT.

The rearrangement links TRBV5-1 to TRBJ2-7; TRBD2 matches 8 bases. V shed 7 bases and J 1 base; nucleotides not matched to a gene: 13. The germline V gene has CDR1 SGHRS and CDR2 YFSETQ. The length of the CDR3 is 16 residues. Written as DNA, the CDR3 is TGCGCCAGCCATATGACGGGGGGGCGGCGTTCCTACGAGCAGTACTTC. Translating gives CASHMTGGRRSYEQYF. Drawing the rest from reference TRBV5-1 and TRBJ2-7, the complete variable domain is KAGVTQTPRYLIKTRGQQVTLSCSPISGHRSVSWYQQTPGQGLQFLFEYFSETQRNKGNFPGRFSGRQFSNSRSEMNVSTLELGDSALYLCASHMTGGRRSYEQYFGPGTRLTVT.

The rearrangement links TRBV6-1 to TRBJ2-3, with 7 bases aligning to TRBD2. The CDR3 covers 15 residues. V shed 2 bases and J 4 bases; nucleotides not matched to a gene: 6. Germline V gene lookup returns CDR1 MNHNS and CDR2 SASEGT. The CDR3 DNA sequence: TGTGCCAGCAGTGAACTTGGCGGGAGATCAGATACGCAGTATTTT. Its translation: CASSELGGRSDTQYF.

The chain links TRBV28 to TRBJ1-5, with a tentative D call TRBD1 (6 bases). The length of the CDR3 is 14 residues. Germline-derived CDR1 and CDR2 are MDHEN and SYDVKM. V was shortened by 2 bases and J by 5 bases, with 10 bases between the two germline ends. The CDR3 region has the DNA TGTGCCAGCAGTTTACAGGGGAGTGATCAGCCCCAGCATTTT. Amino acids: CASSLQGSDQPQHF.

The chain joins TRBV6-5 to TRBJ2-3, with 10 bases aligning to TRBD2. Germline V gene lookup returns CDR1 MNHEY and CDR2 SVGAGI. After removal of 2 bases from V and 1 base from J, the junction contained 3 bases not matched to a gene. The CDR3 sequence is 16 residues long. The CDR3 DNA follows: TGTGCCAGCAGTTACCCCGGGACTAGCGGCACAGATACGCAGTATTTT. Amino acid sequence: CASSYPGTSGTDTQYF.

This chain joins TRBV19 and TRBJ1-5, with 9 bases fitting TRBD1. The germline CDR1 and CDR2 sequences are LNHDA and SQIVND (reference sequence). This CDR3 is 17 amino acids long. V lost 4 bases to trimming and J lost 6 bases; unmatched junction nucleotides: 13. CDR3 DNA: TGTGCCAGTAGTAGCACAGGGGGCGCTTTTGGGGGTCAGCCCCAGCATTTT. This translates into CASSSTGGAFGGQPQHF.

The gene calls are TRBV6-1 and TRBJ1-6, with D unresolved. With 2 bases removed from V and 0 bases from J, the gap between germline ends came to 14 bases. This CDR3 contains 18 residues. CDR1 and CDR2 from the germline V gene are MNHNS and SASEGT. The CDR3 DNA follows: TGTGCCAGCAGTGAAAGAGAGGATACCAGCTCCTATAATTCACCCCTCCACTTT. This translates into CASSEREDTSSYNSPLHF.

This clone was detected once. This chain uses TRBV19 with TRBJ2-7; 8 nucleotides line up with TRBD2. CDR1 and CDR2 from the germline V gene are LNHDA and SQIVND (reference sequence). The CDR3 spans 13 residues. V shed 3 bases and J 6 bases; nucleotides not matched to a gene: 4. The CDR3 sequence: CASSIDLAGEQYF. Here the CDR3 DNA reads TGTGCCAGTAGTATCGACCTAGCGGGCGAGCAGTACTTC.

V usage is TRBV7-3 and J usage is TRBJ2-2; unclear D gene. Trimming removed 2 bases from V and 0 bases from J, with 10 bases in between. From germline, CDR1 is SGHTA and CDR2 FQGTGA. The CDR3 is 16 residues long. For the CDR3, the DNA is TGTGCCAGCAGCTTATCGGTTGGATCGAACACCGGGGAGCTGTTTTTT. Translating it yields CASSLSVGSNTGELFF.

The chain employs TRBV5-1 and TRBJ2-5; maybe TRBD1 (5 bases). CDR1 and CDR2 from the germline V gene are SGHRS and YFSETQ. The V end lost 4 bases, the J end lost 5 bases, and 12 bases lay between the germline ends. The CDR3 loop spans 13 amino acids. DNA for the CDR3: TGCGCCAGCAGCCTCAGGGTTGATGAGACCCAGTACTTC. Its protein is CASSLRVDETQYF. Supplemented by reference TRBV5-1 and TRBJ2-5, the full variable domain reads KAGVTQTPRYLIKTRGQQVTLSCSPISGHRSVSWYQQTPGQGLQFLFEYFSETQRNKGNFPGRFSGRQFSNSRSEMNVSTLELGDSALYLCASSLRVDETQYFGPGTRLLVL.

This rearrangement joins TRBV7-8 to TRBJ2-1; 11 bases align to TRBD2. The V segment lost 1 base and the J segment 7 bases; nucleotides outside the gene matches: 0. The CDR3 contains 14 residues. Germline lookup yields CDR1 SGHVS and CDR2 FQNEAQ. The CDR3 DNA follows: TGTGCCAGCAGCTTAGGGACTAGCGGGAATGAGCAGTTCTTC. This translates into CASSLGTSGNEQFF.

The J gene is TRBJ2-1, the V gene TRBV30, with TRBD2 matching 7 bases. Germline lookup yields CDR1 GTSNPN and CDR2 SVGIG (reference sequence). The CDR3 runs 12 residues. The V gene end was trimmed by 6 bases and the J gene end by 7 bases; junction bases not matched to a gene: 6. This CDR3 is CACLRLANEQFF. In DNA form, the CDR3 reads TGTGCCTGCCTCAGACTAGCTAATGAGCAGTTCTTC.

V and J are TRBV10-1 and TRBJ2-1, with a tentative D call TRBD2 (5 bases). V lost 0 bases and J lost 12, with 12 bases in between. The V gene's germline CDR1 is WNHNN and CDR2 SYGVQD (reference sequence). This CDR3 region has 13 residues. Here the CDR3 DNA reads TGCGCCAGCAGTGAGTCGACTGTGGCGGGGCAGTTCTTC. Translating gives CASSESTVAGQFF.

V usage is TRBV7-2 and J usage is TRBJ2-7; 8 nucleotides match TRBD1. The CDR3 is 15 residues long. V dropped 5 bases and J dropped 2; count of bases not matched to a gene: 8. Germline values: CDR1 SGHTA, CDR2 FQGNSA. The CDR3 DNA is TGTGCCAGCAGCGCTTCCAGGGGGCTCGCCTACGAGCAGTACTTC. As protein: CASSASRGLAYEQYF.

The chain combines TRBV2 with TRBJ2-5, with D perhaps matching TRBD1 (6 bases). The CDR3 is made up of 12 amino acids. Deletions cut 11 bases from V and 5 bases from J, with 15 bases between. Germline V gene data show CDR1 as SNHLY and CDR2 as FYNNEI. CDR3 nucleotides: TGTGCCGGGGCTGGGACACACGAGACCCAGTACTTC. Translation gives CAGAGTHETQYF. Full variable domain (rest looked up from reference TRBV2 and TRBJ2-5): EPEVTQTPSHQVTQMGQEVILRCVPISNHLYFYWYRQILGQKVEFLVSFYNNEISEKSEIFDDQFSVERPDGSNFTLKIRSTKLEDSAMYFCAGAGTHETQYFGPGTRLLVL.

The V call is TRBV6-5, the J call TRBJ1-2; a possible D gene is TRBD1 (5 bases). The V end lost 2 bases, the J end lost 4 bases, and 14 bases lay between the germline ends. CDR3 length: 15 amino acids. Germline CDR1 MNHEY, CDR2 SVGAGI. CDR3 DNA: TGTGCCAGCAGTTACCCCGGGATAGGGGTCTATGGCTACACCTTC. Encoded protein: CASSYPGIGVYGYTF.

CDR3 sequence (DNA): TGTGCCAGCAGTGATGTGGGCCGAGCCTACGAGCAGTACTTC. This sequence encodes CASSDVGRAYEQYF. The J gene is TRBJ2-7, the V gene TRBV25-1; D call uncertain. The CDR3 is 14 residues long. Germline V CDR1 and CDR2: MGHDK, SYGVNS. The V end was cut by 3 bases, the J end by 2 bases, with 11 bases between.